This T cell receptor (beta chain) was observed in a study of T cell repertoires in ileal Crohn's disease (dated by TCRdb to about 2019). Regarding the complete study: Median disease duration was approximately 8 years, and 35% to 40% of patients were identified as active smokers at the time of surgery. A Rutgeerts score above i0 was used to define endoscopic postoperative recurrence. All patients had surgery for a complication: stricturing disease in around 60% and penetrating disease in approximately 39%. Roughly half of the patients were given postoperative therapy, with ten to twelve receiving thiopurines and fewer than 20 receiving anti-TNF agents. TCR repertoire analysis was done in 50 to 70 Crohn's disease patients from a prospective multicentre cohort. The study ran alongside a multicentre cohort designed to identify predictors of early endoscopic recurrence after ileocolonic resection. A total of about 170 mucosal samples from around 57 patients were sequenced, collected from several sites on the surgical specimen and at postoperative endoscopy.

What the work shows at the level of the full study, not this receptor alone: Compared with non-smokers, patients who were active smokers at surgery showed a significantly higher proportion of clonal expansions (roughly 24% vs 19%, p=0.02). Compared with CD4 T cells, sorted CD8 T cells contained more high-frequency clones, which suggests that the mucosal expansions were mostly CD8. Higher percentages of high-frequency clones at the time of surgery were linked to endoscopic recurrence, and every patient with clonality above 26.8% (18/57) had recurrence. Mucosal CD4 and CD8 T cells were sorted and sequenced only in a subgroup of patients, whose size was not stated.

Eligible patients were adults with ileal or ileocolonic Crohn's disease who had an indication for ileocolonic resection. Whole ileal mucosal biopsies were stored frozen at -80°C before DNA extraction. Genomic DNA was extracted from frozen whole biopsies using a TRizol-based method and was quantified with a NanoDrop 2000 spectrophotometer. About 500 nanograms of biopsy DNA per sample were submitted for commercial TCRB immunosequencing. Adaptive Biotechnology amplified CDR3 regions from genomic DNA with a two-step multiplex PCR that controlled for amplification bias. The first PCR used primers for every V and J gene segment; the second PCR added barcodes and Illumina adapters. CDR3 libraries were sequenced using an Illumina instrument. Under the source paper's analysis protocol: Vendor-provided pipelines were combined with custom analysis of raw data in R/Bioconductor under R version 3.3.0. Clonality, ranging from 0 to 1, was calculated as the inverse of the normalised Shannon entropy of all productive clones. The repertoire share taken up by the top 100 clones defined high-frequency clones, and only clones that passed a 95% confidence test were kept. Repertoire diversity was measured with the Simpson index, and overlap between samples was measured with the Morisita-Horn index. This is the immuneACCESS table as TCRdb keeps it, with only in-frame sequences that have V and J called. A part of the clones is gone; compared with another copy, unresolved V genes explain less than half, and the rest is unexplained. Clone size and the V and J calls come from that table; the DNA yielded D and trimming. A total of 8,000 or so clones appear in this sample, 75% to 85% of them only once. The ten largest clonotypes hold less than 9.5% of the sample.

Here V drops 5 bases and J drops 8 bases, and the junction holds 9 bases not matched to any gene. CDR1 SNHLY and CDR2 FYNNEI were looked up in the germline V gene. Reading from cysteine to phenylalanine, the CDR3 counts 14 amino acids. The read is trimmed to its CDR3 DNA, 42 bases read in frame from base 1. A word on this clone: Its recognized antigen is unknown. Base qualities are not provided; no much larger clone lies one nucleotide away.

Rearrangement joined TRBV2 to TRBJ2-1; 7 nucleotides in the junction match TRBD2. The clonotype was recovered from an adult with Crohn's disease. Sequencing input: ileal tissue. At the DNA level, the sequence is TGTGCCAGCAGTACTAGCGAGGGGAACGATGAGCAGTTCTTC. This translates into CASSTSEGNDEQFF.